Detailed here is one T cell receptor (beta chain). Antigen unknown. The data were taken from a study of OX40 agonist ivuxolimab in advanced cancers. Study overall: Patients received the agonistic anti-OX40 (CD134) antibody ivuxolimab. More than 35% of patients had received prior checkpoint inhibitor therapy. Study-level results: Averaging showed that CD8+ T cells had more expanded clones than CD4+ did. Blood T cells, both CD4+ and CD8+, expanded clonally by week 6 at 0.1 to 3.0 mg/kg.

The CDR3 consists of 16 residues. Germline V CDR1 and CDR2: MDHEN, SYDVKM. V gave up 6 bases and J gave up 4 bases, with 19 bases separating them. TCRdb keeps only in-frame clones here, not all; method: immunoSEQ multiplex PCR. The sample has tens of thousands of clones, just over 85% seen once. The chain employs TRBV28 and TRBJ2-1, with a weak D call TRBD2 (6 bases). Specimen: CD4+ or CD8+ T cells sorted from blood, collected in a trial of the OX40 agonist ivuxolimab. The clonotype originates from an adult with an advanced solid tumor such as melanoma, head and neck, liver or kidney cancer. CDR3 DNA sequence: TGTGCCAGCAGAACTAGGCGGCCGGGGGTTTACAATGAGCAGTTCTTC. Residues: CASRTRRPGVYNEQFF.